These 6 T cell receptor beta chains came from one sample sequenced in a study of OX40 agonist ivuxolimab in advanced cancers. The method was immunoSEQ multiplex PCR; TCRdb's version includes in-frame clones alone and lacks a portion of them. The sample contains around 65,000 clones, roughly 92% of which appear only once. The input for sequencing was CD4+ or CD8+ T cells sorted from blood, taken in a trial of the OX40 agonist ivuxolimab. Receptors originate from an adult with an advanced solid tumor such as melanoma, head and neck, liver or kidney cancer.

This clone was detected once. The J gene is TRBJ1-3, the V gene TRBV25-1; TRBD1 agrees at 7 bases. Germline V CDR1 and CDR2: MGHDK, SYGVNS. The CDR3 sequence is 16 residues long. J gave up 2 bases and V 2 bases, and 6 bases lay outside the gene matches. The DNA of the CDR3 is TGTGCCAGCAGTGAAGGGGACAGCCCCACTGGAAACACCATATATTTT. This translates into CASSEGDSPTGNTIYF.

This clone was seen once. The rearrangement uses TRBV18 and TRBJ2-3, with D unresolved. Germline V gene lookup returns CDR1 KGHSH and CDR2 LQKENI. Trimming pared 1 base from V and 4 bases from J, leaving 6 bases between. This CDR3 spans 13 amino acids. CDR3 in DNA: TGTGCCAGCTCACCACTTCCCTCAGATACGCAGTATTTT. Protein product: CASSPLPSDTQYF.

V is TRBV9 and J is TRBJ1-2, with TRBD1 identical over 9 bases. From germline, CDR1 is SGDLS and CDR2 YYNGEE. Trimming removed 3 bases from V and 3 bases from J; junction bases left unmatched: 6. The CDR3 has 15 amino acids. The CDR3 DNA follows: TGTGCCAGCAGCGGAGGGACAGGGAGGGACTATGGCTACACCTTC. It yields the protein CASSGGTGRDYGYTF. Together with reference TRBV9 and TRBJ1-2, the CDR3 gives the full variable domain: DSGVTQTPKHLITATGQRVTLRCSPRSGDLSVYWYQQSLDQGLQFLIQYYNGEERAKGNILERFSAQQFPDLHSELNLSSLELGDSALYFCASSGGTGRDYGYTFGSGTRLTVV.

This rearrangement joins TRBV4-1 to TRBJ2-7, with TRBD2 identical over 7 bases. The CDR3 loop spans 15 amino acids. The ends lost 3 bases at V and 3 bases at J; junction bases unmatched: 8. CDR1 is MGHRA, CDR2 YSYEKL, per germline. In DNA form, the CDR3 reads TGCGCCAGCAGCCAGGGGCCCAGCGGGGACTACGAGCAGTACTTC. Translation gives CASSQGPSGDYEQYF.

This chain uses TRBV7-8 with TRBJ1-1; no definite D call. This CDR3 region has 12 residues. Deletions cut 5 bases from V and 10 bases from J, with 14 bases between. CDR1 is SGHVS, CDR2 FQNEAQ, per germline. The CDR3 DNA sequence: TGTGCCAGCAGCAGAGAGCCCCCGGCAGCTTTCTTT. Its translation: CASSREPPAAFF.

The rearrangement links TRBV28 to TRBJ1-2; no clear D. Trimming took off 8 bases at V and 3 bases at J, with 19 bases between the two ends. The CDR3 has 15 residues. Per germline, CDR1 MDHEN and CDR2 SYDVKM. CDR3 DNA: TGTGCCAGCGGGAGAAGCTGGCTTGATGACTATGGCTACACCTTC. Protein product: CASGRSWLDDYGYTF.